This T cell receptor (beta chain) was captured by sequencing in a study of blood T cell repertoires in COVID-19. V shed 6 bases and J 4 bases; nucleotides not matched to a gene: 10. The CDR3 spans 16 residues. The germline V gene encodes CDR1 LNHDA and CDR2 SQIVND (reference sequence). The protocol was immunoSEQ multiplex PCR, while the TCRdb copy is restricted to in-frame clones and leaves out a portion. The table shows about 480,000 clones, with about 89% occurring only once. The rearrangement links TRBV19 to TRBJ2-2; TRBD1 aligns across 8 bases. The specimen was peripheral blood. The source is a woman aged 45 to 65 with COVID-19, enrolled during active disease. CDR3 residues: CASRPMDRARTGELFF. The CDR3 DNA reads as TGTGCCAGTAGACCTATGGACAGGGCCCGCACCGGGGAGCTGTTTTTT. The variable domain in full, completed from reference TRBV19 and TRBJ2-2, reads DGGITQSPKYLFRKEGQNVTLSCEQNLNHDAMYWYRQDPGQGLRLIYYSQIVNDFQKGDIAEGYSVSREKKESFPLTVTSAQKNPTAFYLCASRPMDRARTGELFFGEGSRLTVL.